Listed here are 5 T cell receptor beta chains from one sample, sequenced in a study of cytomegalovirus exposure and HLA in healthy donors. The assay was immunoSEQ multiplex PCR, and TCRdb's table has in-frame clones only and misses some. The sample lists some 150,000 clones; 85% to 90% were seen once. The sample taken for sequencing was PBMCs. These receptor sequences come from a woman aged 30 to 39 in good health and CMV-seropositive.

CDR3 bases: TGTGCCAGCAGTGAACCCGACAGGGATAATTCACCCCTCCACTTT. It codes for CASSEPDRDNSPLHF. The rearrangement links TRBV25-1 to TRBJ1-6; 7 bases match TRBD1. The V gene end was trimmed by 2 bases and the J gene end by 5 bases; junction bases not matched to a gene: 3. This CDR3 spans 15 amino acids. Germline values: CDR1 MGHDK, CDR2 SYGVNS.

This rearrangement joins TRBV4-1 to TRBJ2-7; the D gene is possibly TRBD2 (5 bases). The germline V gene has CDR1 MGHRA and CDR2 YSYEKL. CDR3 size: 14 residues. V gave up 3 bases and J gave up 2 bases, with 11 bases separating them. DNA for the CDR3: TGCGCCAGCAGCCAGGAGGCCGGGGCCTACGAGCAGTACTTC. Translation: CASSQEAGAYEQYF.

This chain uses TRBV28 with TRBJ1-1; a possible D gene is TRBD1 (6 bases). The germline V gene encodes CDR1 MDHEN and CDR2 SYDVKM. The V gene lost 6 bases and the J gene lost 0 bases, with 11 bases spanning the gap. The CDR3 contains 14 residues. The CDR3 protein is CASSVGGVNTEAFF. In nucleotides, the CDR3 is TGTGCCAGCAGCGTAGGGGGGGTGAACACTGAAGCTTTCTTT. Filled out from reference TRBV28 and TRBJ1-1, the complete variable domain reads DVKVTQSSRYLVKRTGEKVFLECVQDMDHENMFWYRQDPGLGLRLIYFSYDVKMKEKGDIPEGYSVSREKKERFSLILESASTNQTSMYLCASSVGGVNTEAFFGQGTRLTVV.

CDR3 loop: CASSSRRMTDTQYF. In DNA, the CDR3 is TGTGCCAGCAGTAGCAGGAGGATGACAGATACGCAGTATTTT. This rearrangement joins TRBV9 to TRBJ2-3; D perhaps matches TRBD2 (5 bases). V shed 5 bases and J shed 3 bases, with 13 bases lying between them. Germline V lookup: CDR1 SGDLS, CDR2 YYNGEE. The CDR3 is 14 amino acids.

The rearrangement joins TRBV28 to TRBJ1-5, with D uncertain. The length of the CDR3 is 12 residues. Germline V gene lookup returns CDR1 MDHEN and CDR2 SYDVKM. Deletions cut 3 bases from V and 11 bases from J, with 11 bases between. The CDR3 DNA sequence: TGTGCCAGCAGTTTCAGGCCAATGGCCCAGCATTTT. It translates to CASSFRPMAQHF.